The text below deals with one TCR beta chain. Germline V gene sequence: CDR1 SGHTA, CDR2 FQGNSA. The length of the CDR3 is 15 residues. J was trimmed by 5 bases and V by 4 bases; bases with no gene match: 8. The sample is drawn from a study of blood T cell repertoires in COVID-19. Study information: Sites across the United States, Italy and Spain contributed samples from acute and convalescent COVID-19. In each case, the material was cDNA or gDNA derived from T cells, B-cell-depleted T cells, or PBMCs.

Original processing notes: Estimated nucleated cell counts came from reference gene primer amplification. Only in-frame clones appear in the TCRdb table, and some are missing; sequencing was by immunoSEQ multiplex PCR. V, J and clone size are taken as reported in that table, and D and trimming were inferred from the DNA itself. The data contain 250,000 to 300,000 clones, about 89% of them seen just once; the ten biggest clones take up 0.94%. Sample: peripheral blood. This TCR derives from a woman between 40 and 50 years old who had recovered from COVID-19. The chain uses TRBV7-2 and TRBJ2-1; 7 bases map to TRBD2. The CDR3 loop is CASSYSGLTNNEQFF. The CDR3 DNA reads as TGTGCCAGCAGCTACTCGGGACTAACTAACAATGAGCAGTTCTTC.